Listed below are T cell receptor beta chains from one sample, sequenced in a study of cytomegalovirus exposure and HLA in healthy donors. Sequencing used immunoSEQ multiplex PCR; TCRdb keeps in-frame clones, though not all of them. Among under 150,000 clones listed, nearly 85% were seen once. The sequenced sample was PBMCs. The origin of the receptors is a boy between 10 and 17 years old in good health and CMV-seronegative. The CDR3 runs from the conserved cysteine through the conserved F or W. The order of the fields is J gene, V gene, D gene, clone size, CDR3 DNA, CDR3 protein. A D gene is named only where the DNA matches it firmly. Not every row has a clone size; where given, it reads once, few, many or a size class.

TRBJ1-1	TRBV29-1	NA	NA	TGCAGCGTTCCGGGACATGAGAACACTGAAGCTTTCTTT	CSVPGHENTEAFF
TRBJ2-7	TRBV29-1	NA	NA	TGCAGCGTTGAGGAGGGATTTGGGAGCTCCTACGAGCAGTACTTC	CSVEEGFGSSYEQYF
TRBJ1-1	TRBV30	NA	NA	TGTGCCTGGAGTGGGGCCCCGAACACTGAAGCTTTCTTT	CAWSGAPNTEAFF
TRBJ2-1	TRBV7-2	TRBD2	NA	TGTGCCAGCAGCTTAGCCCGGGGGGGGGATGAGCAGTTCTTC	CASSLARGGDEQFF
TRBJ2-2	TRBV27	NA	NA	TGTGCCAGCAGTCCGCGACAGAAATCGACCGGGGAGCTGTTTTTT	CASSPRQKSTGELFF
TRBJ1-1	TRBV5-6	NA	NA	TGTGCCAGCAGCTTGGGCGCAGGCTTGAACACTGAAGCTTTCTTT	CASSLGAGLNTEAFF
TRBJ2-3	TRBV6-5	TRBD2	NA	TGCGCTATAGCCGCGGGAGGGCCGGGCACAGATACGCAGTATTTT	CAIAAGGPGTDTQYF
TRBJ1-3	TRBV5-4	NA	few	TGTGCCAGCAGCTTGTCCCCGTCTCCCGGAAACACCATATATTTT	CASSLSPSPGNTIYF
TRBJ2-3	TRBV2	TRBD2	NA	TGTGCCAGCAGCCAGAGGCCCGGGACTAGTCCCACAGATACGCAGTATTTT	CASSQRPGTSPTDTQYF
TRBJ2-7	TRBV6-5	NA	NA	TGTGCCAGCAGTTCCGACCCGGCAGGCGACGAGCAGTACTTC	CASSSDPAGDEQYF
TRBJ1-1	TRBV15	NA	NA	TGTGCCACCAGCAGATCTACAGGTTCCAGCACTGAAGCTTTCTTT	CATSRSTGSSTEAFF
TRBJ2-2	TRBV12-5	NA	NA	TGTGCTAGTGGTTTTCTCACCGGGGAGCTGTTTTTT	CASGFLTGELFF
TRBJ1-1	TRBV27	TRBD1	NA	TGTGCCAGCAGTCTGGGGACAGTCACTGAAGCTTTCTTT	CASSLGTVTEAFF
TRBJ2-7	TRBV30	NA	NA	TGTGCCTGGGCCGTCCGGGATCGCTACGAGCAGTACTTC	CAWAVRDRYEQYF
TRBJ1-2	TRBV7-2	TRBD1	NA	TGTGCCAGCAGCTTAGGACAGGGAGGTGGCTACACCTTC	CASSLGQGGGYTF
TRBJ2-1	TRBV4-1	TRBD2	NA	TGCGCCAGCAGCCAACTGCCGGTCTCTAGCGGTCAGCCTGAGCAGTTCTTC	CASSQLPVSSGQPEQFF
TRBJ2-1	TRBV30	TRBD1	NA	TGTGCCTGGAGTTCTGGGCAGGGGGTAAGTGAGCAGTTCTTC	CAWSSGQGVSEQFF
TRBJ2-1	TRBV5-1	NA	NA	TGCGCCAGCAGCTTGTTAGTGGACTCAAGCTACAATGAGCAGTTCTTC	CASSLLVDSSYNEQFF
TRBJ1-5	TRBV6-1	NA	few	TGTGCCAGCAGTGAACAGGCGGGCAAGAGCAATCAGCCCCAGCATTTT	CASSEQAGKSNQPQHF
TRBJ2-7	TRBV7-3	TRBD1	once	TGTGCCAGCAGCTTAGAGGGGGCAGTCCCCTACGAGCAGTACTTC	CASSLEGAVPYEQYF
TRBJ1-2	TRBV30	NA	NA	TGTGCCTGGAGTGTAATTGCGGGGCAGGGCTACACCTTC	CAWSVIAGQGYTF
TRBJ2-1	TRBV30	TRBD1	NA	TGTGCCTGGAGACAGGGGGCGATAGATGAGCAGTTCTTC	CAWRQGAIDEQFF
TRBJ1-1	TRBV13	NA	NA	TGTGCCAGCAGCCTAGGGGCGGGGCAGATGAACACTGAAGCTTTCTTT	CASSLGAGQMNTEAFF
TRBJ2-7	TRBV7-9	TRBD2	NA	TGTTCCAGCAGCTTAGCGTCAGGACTAGCGGATAGCTCCTACGAGCAGTACTTC	CSSSLASGLADSSYEQYF
TRBJ1-5	TRBV27	NA	NA	TGTGCCAGCAGTTTAACGGGGTCCAATCAGCCCCAGCATTTT	CASSLTGSNQPQHF
TRBJ2-3	TRBV4-1	TRBD2	NA	TGCGCCAGCAGGGACGGACGGGCTAGCGGGAGTGGAGATACGCAGTATTTT	CASRDGRASGSGDTQYF
TRBJ2-1	TRBV11-3	NA	NA	TGTGCCAGCAGCTTGGGCGGGATAAGGGGAGAGCAGTTCTTC	CASSLGGIRGEQFF
TRBJ2-1	TRBV13	NA	NA	TGTGCCAGCAGCTTAGCGGGTTATTCCTACAATGAGCAGTTCTTC	CASSLAGYSYNEQFF
TRBJ2-3	TRBV30	TRBD2	NA	TGTGCCGGCGGGGGGACTGCCCTAGATACGCAGTATTTT	CAGGGTALDTQYF
TRBJ2-7	TRBV6-1	NA	NA	TGTGCCAGCAGTGATGGAGCCGGCACCTACGAGCAGTACTTC	CASSDGAGTYEQYF
TRBJ1-5	TRBV30	TRBD1	NA	TGTGCCTGGAGTGCGGGACAGGGCTTCCAGCCCCAGCATTTT	CAWSAGQGFQPQHF
TRBJ1-2	TRBV7-8	TRBD1	NA	TGTGCCAGCAGCTTAGCACAGGGGGTCAGCTATGGCTACACCTTC	CASSLAQGVSYGYTF
TRBJ1-2	TRBV6-1	TRBD1	NA	TGTGCCAGCAGGTCAGACAGGGAGTATGGCTACACCTTC	CASRSDREYGYTF
TRBJ2-7	TRBV27	TRBD1	few	TGTGCCAGCAGTTTTAGGGGGACAGGGGGCTACGAGCAGTACTTC	CASSFRGTGGYEQYF
TRBJ2-2	TRBV4-1	TRBD2	NA	TGCGCCAGCAGCCTCTGGGGGGGGACCGGGGAGCTGTTTTTT	CASSLWGGTGELFF
TRBJ2-7	TRBV7-8	TRBD1	NA	TGTGCCAGCAGCTTCGAAAACAGGGGGCGGCCCGAGCAGTACTTC	CASSFENRGRPEQYF
TRBJ2-7	TRBV27	NA	few	TGTGCCAGCAGTTTTACCGGGGTAGGGTCCTACGAGCAGTACTTC	CASSFTGVGSYEQYF
TRBJ1-2	TRBV15	NA	NA	TGTGCCACCAGCAGAGACCCCGGGAGTCATGGCTACACCTTC	CATSRDPGSHGYTF
TRBJ1-3	TRBV19	NA	few	TGTGCCAGTAGTATCGGTCTGGTGAGGGGAAACACCATATATTTT	CASSIGLVRGNTIYF
TRBJ2-3	TRBV5-1	TRBD2	few	TGCGCCAGCAGCGATAGCGGGAGGGCCATTGGCACAGATACGCAGTATTTT	CASSDSGRAIGTDTQYF
TRBJ2-1	TRBV6-5	TRBD2	NA	TGTGCCAGCAGTTATGCGGGACTACTGTACAATGAGCAGTTCTTC	CASSYAGLLYNEQFF